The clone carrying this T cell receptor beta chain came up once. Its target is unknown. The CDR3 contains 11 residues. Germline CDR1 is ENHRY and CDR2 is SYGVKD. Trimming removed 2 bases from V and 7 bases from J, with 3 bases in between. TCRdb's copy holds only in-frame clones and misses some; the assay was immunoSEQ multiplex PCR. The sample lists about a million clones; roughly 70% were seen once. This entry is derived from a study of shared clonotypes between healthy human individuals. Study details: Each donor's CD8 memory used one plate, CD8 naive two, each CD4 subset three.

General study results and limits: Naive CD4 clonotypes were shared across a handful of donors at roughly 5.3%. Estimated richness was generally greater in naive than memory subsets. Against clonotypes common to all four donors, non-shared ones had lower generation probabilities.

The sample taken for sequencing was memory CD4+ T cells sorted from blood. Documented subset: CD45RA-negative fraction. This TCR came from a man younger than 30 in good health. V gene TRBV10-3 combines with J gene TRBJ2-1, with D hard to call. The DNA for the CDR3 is TGTGCCATCAGTGAGGCTAATGAGCAGTTCTTC. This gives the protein CAISEANEQFF.